The clone carrying this TCR beta chain has at least ten counts. Its target is unknown. This entry belongs to a study of early T cells in non-severe SARS-CoV-2 infection. Study at large: Chains were unpaired, as sequencing was done on bulk RNA from unsorted whole blood.

V lost 1 base and J 11 bases, leaving 14 bases between the germline ends. This CDR3 comprises 13 residues. The germline gives CDR1 SEHNR, CDR2 FQNEAQ (reference sequence). Study-level findings and limits: VDJdb matching skewed toward anti-spike CD8 responses, missing private and CD4 specificities.

Individually, cDNA molecules had unique molecular identifiers attached to them. One entry per CDR3 protein, called by TCRdb with MiXCR from the 5' RACE reads. The sample lists 70,000 or so distinct CDR3 sequences, roughly a tenth occurring once. Sequenced material: whole blood, taken at baseline. The rearrangement joins TRBV7-9 to TRBJ1-1; a possible D gene is TRBD1 (6 bases). The source of this sequence is an adult who was a healthcare worker with PCR-confirmed SARS-CoV-2 infection or an uninfected control (not recorded which). CDR3 loop: CASSLVPAQGAFF. CDR3 bases: TGTGCCAGCAGCTTAGTCCCGGCGCAGGGGGCTTTCTTT.